This is a list of T cell receptor beta chains from one sample in a study of blood T cell repertoires in COVID-19. The protocol was immunoSEQ multiplex PCR, while the TCRdb copy is restricted to in-frame clones and leaves out a portion. This table holds roughly 180,000 clones, approximately 85% found once. The sequenced sample consisted of peripheral blood. The receptors were sampled from an older woman with acute or convalescent COVID-19. Both conserved end residues are part of each CDR3. The order of the fields is D gene, J gene, V gene, clone size, CDR3 DNA, CDR3 protein. The D gene is left open where the match is weak. Clone sizes are given selectively: once, few, many, or a class where the clone is expanded.

d_gene: TRBD2
j_gene: TRBJ2-7
v_gene: TRBV18
abundance: .
CDR3nt: TGTGCCAGCTCACCAGTCCTAGCGGGAGGAAGCGAGCAGTACTTC
CDR3aa: CASSPVLAGGSEQYF

d_gene: .
j_gene: TRBJ2-3
v_gene: TRBV12-3/TRBV12-4
abundance: .
CDR3nt: TGTGCCAGCAGCTCCGACACCACAGATACGCAGTATTTT
CDR3aa: CASSSDTTDTQYF

d_gene: .
j_gene: TRBJ2-7
v_gene: TRBV12-3/TRBV12-4
abundance: .
CDR3nt: TGTGCCAGCAGTCTTAACGACAAGCTCCTACAGTACTTC
CDR3aa: CASSLNDKLLQYF

d_gene: TRBD2
j_gene: TRBJ2-1
v_gene: TRBV11-3
abundance: .
CDR3nt: TGTGCCAGCAGCCCGAAGGAAGCGGGGTACAATGAGCAGTTCTTC
CDR3aa: CASSPKEAGYNEQFF

d_gene: TRBD1
j_gene: TRBJ2-5
v_gene: TRBV24-1
abundance: .
CDR3nt: TGTGCCACCAGTGATCCAACAGGGGGAGAGACCCAGTACTTC
CDR3aa: CATSDPTGGETQYF

d_gene: TRBD1
j_gene: TRBJ1-4
v_gene: TRBV7-9
abundance: .
CDR3nt: TGTGCCAGCAGCTTACGATCTGTCCCGGGACAGCTTAATGAAAAACTGTTTTTT
CDR3aa: CASSLRSVPGQLNEKLFF

d_gene: .
j_gene: TRBJ2-5
v_gene: TRBV5-1
abundance: .
CDR3nt: TGCGCCAGCAGCTTGGGACTACACCTCCAAGAGACCCAGTACTTC
CDR3aa: CASSLGLHLQETQYF

d_gene: .
j_gene: TRBJ2-3
v_gene: TRBV7-9
abundance: .
CDR3nt: TGTGCCAGCAGCTCGAGACTGGGAGGTGCGATGGGGTATTTT
CDR3aa: CASSSRLGGAMGYF

d_gene: TRBD1
j_gene: TRBJ1-3
v_gene: TRBV4-1
abundance: .
CDR3nt: TGCGCCAGCAGCCAAGATAGGGACAGGGTATTATATTTT
CDR3aa: CASSQDRDRVLYF

d_gene: TRBD2
j_gene: TRBJ2-5
v_gene: TRBV7-9
abundance: once
CDR3nt: TGTGCCAGCAGCTTAGCGGCTAGCGGGAAAGAGACCCAGTACTTC
CDR3aa: CASSLAASGKETQYF

d_gene: .
j_gene: TRBJ1-1
v_gene: TRBV28
abundance: .
CDR3nt: TGTGCCAGCAGTCCCCTCCTCGCAGGGGCTCAAACTGAAGCTTTCTTT
CDR3aa: CASSPLLAGAQTEAFF

d_gene: TRBD1
j_gene: TRBJ1-1
v_gene: TRBV7-3
abundance: .
CDR3nt: TGTGCCAGCAGCTGGACAGGTGACACTGAAGCTTTCTTT
CDR3aa: CASSWTGDTEAFF

d_gene: TRBD1
j_gene: TRBJ2-5
v_gene: TRBV5-5
abundance: .
CDR3nt: TGTGCCAGCAGCTTGAGGGCAATGGGGACAGGGGGCTCAGAGACCCAGTACTTC
CDR3aa: CASSLRAMGTGGSETQYF

d_gene: .
j_gene: TRBJ1-5
v_gene: TRBV10-2
abundance: .
CDR3nt: TGCGCCAGCAGTGGTTCGTATCAGCCCCAGCATTTT
CDR3aa: CASSGSYQPQHF

d_gene: .
j_gene: TRBJ1-1
v_gene: TRBV10-3
abundance: .
CDR3nt: TGTGCCATCAGTGAGTCGGCAAGCAGGGCTTTCTTT
CDR3aa: CAISESASRAFF

d_gene: .
j_gene: TRBJ2-6
v_gene: TRBV21-1
abundance: .
CDR3nt: TGTGCCAGCAGCGATCGGACTAGCTATGGGGCCAACGTCCTGACTTTC
CDR3aa: CASSDRTSYGANVLTF

d_gene: TRBD1
j_gene: TRBJ1-4
v_gene: TRBV18
abundance: once
CDR3nt: TGTGCCAGCTCGCCCGCAGGACAGGGCTGGAATGAAAAACTGTTTTTT
CDR3aa: CASSPAGQGWNEKLFF

d_gene: .
j_gene: TRBJ2-1
v_gene: TRBV10-3
abundance: .
CDR3nt: TGTGCCATCAATCCTCGGGAAGGGGGCAATGAGCAGTTCTTC
CDR3aa: CAINPREGGNEQFF